One sample yielded the 17 T cell receptor beta chains listed below, sequenced in a study of breast tumors, draining lymph nodes, adjacent tissues. TCRdb passed the multiplex PCR reads through MiXCR, listing each CDR3 protein once. The sample includes some 100,000 distinct CDR3 sequences, 21% of them seen just once. The lymph nodes were axillary draining lymph nodes from breast cancer patients. The sample consisted of axillary lymph node tissue. These TCRs come from a female donor with breast cancer. Some clones in this sample may be carry-over from other donors' samples.

The rearrangement uses TRBV3-1 and TRBJ1-3; 9 nucleotides agree with TRBD1. Per germline, CDR1 LGHDT and CDR2 YNNKEL (reference sequence). V lost 4 bases, J lost 4 bases, and 5 bases stayed unmatched. This CDR3 has 15 amino acids. CDR3 region: CASSLTGGRGNTIYF. The CDR3 DNA reads TGTGCCAGCAGCCTCACAGGGGGCCGCGGAAACACCATATATTTT.

Ten or more counts support this clonotype. V is TRBV12-3 or TRBV12-4 and J is TRBJ2-3, with 11 nucleotides matching TRBD1. There are 18 residues in the CDR3. V lost 5 bases to trimming and J lost 2 bases; unmatched junction nucleotides: 12. The CDR3 nucleotides read TGTGCCAGCAGTCATCCCACCGGGGACAGGGGGATCACAGATACGCAGTATTTT. Amino acids: CASSHPTGDRGITDTQYF.

Of note for this clonotype: A much more abundant neighbour one base away suggests this may be a read error. The chain recombines TRBV7-3 with TRBJ1-5, with 12 bases lining up with TRBD1. Germline CDR1 reads SGHTA; CDR2 reads FQGTGA. The CDR3 is 16 residues long. The CDR3 loop reads CASSLAGQGADQPQRF. DNA of the CDR3: TGTGCCAGCAGCCTGGCGGGACAGGGGGCAGATCAGCCCCAGCGTTTT.

This clonotype was seen many times. J is TRBJ1-2 and V is TRBV20-1, with 7 nucleotides matching TRBD1. V shed 0 bases and J 5 bases; nucleotides not matched to a gene: 6. Per germline, CDR1 DFQATT and CDR2 SNEGSKA (reference sequence). The CDR3 has 14 amino acids. DNA for the CDR3: TGCAGTGCTAGAGAACTGACAGGGAATTATGGCTACACCTTC. Translating gives CSARELTGNYGYTF.

This clonotype was seen a few times. The V and J genes are TRBV5-8 and TRBJ2-3; D perhaps matches TRBD2 (6 bases). CDR3 size: 16 residues. Deletions cut 2 bases from V and 0 bases from J, with 13 bases between. Germline-derived CDR1 and CDR2 are SGHTS and YDEGEE. CDR3 residues: CASSFPLARSTDTQYF. The CDR3 DNA follows: TGTGCCAGCAGCTTCCCTCTAGCGAGGAGCACAGATACGCAGTATTTT.

Many counts were recorded for this clonotype. The gene calls are TRBV2 and TRBJ1-2; TRBD1 matches 7 bases. The CDR3 is 15 residues long. CDR1 SNHLY and CDR2 FYNNEI come from the germline V gene. The V gene end was trimmed by 7 bases and the J gene end by 2 bases; junction bases not matched to a gene: 10. The CDR3 sequence is CASTGQALGNYGYTF. CDR3 coding DNA: TGTGCCAGCACCGGACAGGCCTTAGGAAACTATGGCTACACCTTC.

This clonotype has a count of ten or more. The V call is TRBV9, the J call TRBJ2-1; tentative D call: TRBD2 (5 bases). Trimming left V 0 bases short and J 9 bases short, with 22 bases between. The CDR3 consists of 17 residues. In germline, CDR1 is SGDLS, CDR2 YYNGEE. The CDR3 region has the DNA TGTGCCAGCAGCGTAGGCCCCCTCGGACTTAGAACCCCTGAGCAGTTCTTC. Translating gives CASSVGPLGLRTPEQFF.

The chain couples TRBV4-1 to TRBJ1-1; D not certain. Trimming took 1 base from V and 1 from J, leaving 16 bases between them. Germline V gene data show CDR1 as MGHRA and CDR2 as YSYEKL. This CDR3 has 17 residues. This CDR3 reads CASSQGRLGWTNTEAFF. CDR3 in DNA: TGCGCCAGCAGCCAAGGGCGGTTGGGGTGGACGAACACTGAAGCTTTCTTT.

Of note for this clonotype: This could be a read error, since a much larger clone is one nucleotide away. This rearrangement joins TRBV12-3 or TRBV12-4 to TRBJ2-7; D possibly corresponds to TRBD1 (5 bases). Trimming removed 6 bases from V and 5 bases from J, with 11 bases in between. The CDR3 runs 12 residues. DNA of the CDR3: TGTGCCAGCAGGCTTGGCAGGGACGAGCAGTACTTC. It is translated as CASRLGRDEQYF.

The chain has TRBV20-1 and TRBJ2-4; D may be TRBD1 or TRBD2 (5 bases each). Germline CDR1 DFQATT, CDR2 SNEGSKA (reference sequence). The CDR3 totals 15 residues. Trimming left V 4 bases short and J 7 bases short, with 20 bases between. The CDR3 protein is CSANRRAGRRNIQYF. CDR3 nucleotide sequence: TGCAGTGCTAACAGGCGGGCCGGTAGGAGGAACATTCAGTACTTC.

This clonotype has ten or more counts. The chain has TRBV7-2 and TRBJ1-5; a possible D gene is TRBD1 (5 bases). Trimming left V 3 bases short and J 5 bases short, with 5 bases between. CDR3 length equals 12 residues. Germline V CDR1 and CDR2: SGHTA, FQGNSA. The CDR3 sequence: CASSFRDQPQHF. CDR3 in DNA: TGTGCCAGCAGCTTCAGGGATCAGCCCCAGCATTTT.

This clonotype appeared many times. V and J are TRBV7-9 and TRBJ1-2; D is possibly TRBD1 (6 bases). Germline CDR1 is SEHNR and CDR2 is FQNEAQ (reference sequence). The V gene lost 1 base and the J gene lost 7 bases, with 16 bases spanning the gap. This CDR3 region has 15 residues. The CDR3 sequence is CASSLVMDRLGGYTF. The CDR3 DNA is TGTGCCAGCAGCTTAGTGATGGACAGACTCGGTGGCTACACCTTC.

The sample holds many counts of this clonotype. The CDR3 loop is CASGGPDTQYF. The CDR3 nucleotides are TGTGCCAGCGGGGGGCCGGATACGCAGTATTTT. The rearrangement joins TRBV14 to TRBJ2-3; either TRBD1 or TRBD2 may fit D (6 bases each). V lost 8 bases to trimming and J lost 6 bases, with 9 bases between them. Germline loops: CDR1 SGHDN, CDR2 FVKESK. The CDR3 has 11 amino acids.

This clonotype came up once. It may be a read error: a sequence one base away is much more abundant. The rearrangement links TRBV11-2 to TRBJ2-6; TRBD1 aligns across 10 bases. There are 15 residues in the CDR3. CDR1 is SGHAT and CDR2 is FQNNGV in the germline V gene. CDR3 DNA sequence: TGTACCAGCAACCCTGGAGACAGGGGGCCCAACGTCCTGACTTTC. Amino acids: CTSNPGDRGPNVLTF.

This clonotype was detected ten times or more. The chain links TRBV4-1 to TRBJ1-3; TRBD1 might be the D (5 bases). The V end was cut by 1 base, the J end by 0 bases, with 16 bases between. The CDR3 runs to 18 residues. Germline V lookup: CDR1 MGHRA, CDR2 YSYEKL. The CDR3 spells CASSQGVGGIHSGNTIYF. The CDR3 DNA reads TGCGCCAGCAGCCAAGGCGTGGGGGGGATTCACTCTGGAAACACCATATATTTT.

This clonotype was found many times. The chain links TRBV12-3 or TRBV12-4 to TRBJ1-5; D may be TRBD1 (6 bases). Trimming left V 6 bases short and J 6 bases short, with 18 bases between. The length of the CDR3 is 15 residues. The CDR3: CASSPNLNRAQPQHF. DNA of the CDR3: TGTGCCAGCAGCCCAAACCTAAACAGGGCTCAGCCCCAGCATTTT.

About this clonotype: The CDR3 carries no conserved terminal phenylalanine or tryptophan, so it likely arises from a read error. V usage is TRBV27 and J usage is TRBJ2-3; D uncertain. This CDR3 is 16 amino acids long. Germline V gene sequence: CDR1 MNHEY, CDR2 SMNVEV (reference sequence). V gave up 6 bases and J gave up 0 bases, with 16 bases separating them. This CDR3 reads CASSYIDGTSTDTQYS. As DNA, the CDR3 is TGTGCCAGCAGCTATATTGACGGAACTAGCACAGATACGCAGTATTCT.